This TCR beta chain appears in the sequencing data of a study of blood T cells in healthy people across ages. Then a second PCR, running roughly 6 to 12 cycles, was carried out with a sample-barcoded 5' primer and a J-beta primer mix. MiXCR, run by TCRdb on the 5' RACE reads, gives a single entry per CDR3 protein. The repertoire holds around 900,000 distinct CDR3 sequences, under 35% seen once, with roughly 17% in the top ten. The CDR3 loop spans 13 amino acids. The V and J ends lost 4 bases and 10 bases respectively, with 14 bases between them. Germline V gene data show CDR1 as LGHNA and CDR2 as YSLEER.

The sequenced sample was blood. The receptor was isolated from an elderly woman in good health. The chain has TRBV4-3 and TRBJ2-1; D might be TRBD1 (6 bases). The CDR3 DNA is TGCGCCAGCAGCCCCGACGACAGGAGGGAGCAGTTCTTC. It translates to CASSPDDRREQFF.